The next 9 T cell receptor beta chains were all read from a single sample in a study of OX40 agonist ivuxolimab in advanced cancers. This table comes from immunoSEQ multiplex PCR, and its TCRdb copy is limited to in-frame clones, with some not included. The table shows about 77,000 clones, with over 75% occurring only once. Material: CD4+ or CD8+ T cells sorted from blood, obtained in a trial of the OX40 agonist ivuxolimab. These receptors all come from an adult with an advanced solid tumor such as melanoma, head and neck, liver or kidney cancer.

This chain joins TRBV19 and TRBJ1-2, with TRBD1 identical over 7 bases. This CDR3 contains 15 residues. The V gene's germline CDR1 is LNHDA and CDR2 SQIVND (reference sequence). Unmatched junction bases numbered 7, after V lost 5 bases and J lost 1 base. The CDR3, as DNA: TGTGCCAGTAGTCCCTGGACAGGAAATAACTATGGCTACACCTTC. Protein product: CASSPWTGNNYGYTF.

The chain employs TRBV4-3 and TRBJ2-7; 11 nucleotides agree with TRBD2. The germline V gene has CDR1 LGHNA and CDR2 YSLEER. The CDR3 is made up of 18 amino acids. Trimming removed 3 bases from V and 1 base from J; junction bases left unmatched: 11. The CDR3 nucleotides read TGCGCCAGCAGCCAGGCGGACTTAGCGGGGGGGAGGTCCTACGAGCAGTACTTC. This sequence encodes CASSQADLAGGRSYEQYF.

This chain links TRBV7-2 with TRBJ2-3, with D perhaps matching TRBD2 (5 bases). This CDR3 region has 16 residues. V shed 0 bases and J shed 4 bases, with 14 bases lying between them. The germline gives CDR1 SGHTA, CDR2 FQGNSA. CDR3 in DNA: TGTGCCAGCAGCTTAGCGTGGCGCCTTAGCGCAGATACGCAGTATTTT. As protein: CASSLAWRLSADTQYF.

CDR3 residues: CSAQVNDEQYF. The CDR3 nucleotides are TGCAGCGCGCAGGTGAACGACGAGCAGTACTTC. The chain uses TRBV29-1 and TRBJ2-7, with D hard to call. V was shortened by 7 bases and J by 5 bases, with 12 bases between the two germline ends. The CDR3 has 11 residues. Germline V gene lookup returns CDR1 SQVTM and CDR2 ANQGSEA.

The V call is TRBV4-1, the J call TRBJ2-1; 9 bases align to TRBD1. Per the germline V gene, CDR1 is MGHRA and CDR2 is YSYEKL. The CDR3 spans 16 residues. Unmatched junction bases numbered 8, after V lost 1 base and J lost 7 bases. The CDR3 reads CASSQGGTGNRNEQFF. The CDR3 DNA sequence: TGCGCCAGCAGCCAAGGGGGGACAGGGAATAGAAATGAGCAGTTCTTC.

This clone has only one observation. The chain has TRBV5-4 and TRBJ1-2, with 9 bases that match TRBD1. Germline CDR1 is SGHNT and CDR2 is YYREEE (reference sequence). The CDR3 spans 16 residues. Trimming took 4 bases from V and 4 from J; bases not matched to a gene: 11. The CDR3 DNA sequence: TGTGCCAGCAGCCCCGGACAGGGGTTAAGGGTCTATGGCTACACCTTC. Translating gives CASSPGQGLRVYGYTF.

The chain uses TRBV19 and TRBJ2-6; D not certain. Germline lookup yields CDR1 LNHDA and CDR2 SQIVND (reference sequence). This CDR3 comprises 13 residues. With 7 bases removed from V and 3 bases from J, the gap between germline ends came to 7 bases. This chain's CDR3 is CASTLGGANVLTF. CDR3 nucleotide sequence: TGTGCCAGTACTCTGGGTGGGGCCAACGTCCTGACTTTC.

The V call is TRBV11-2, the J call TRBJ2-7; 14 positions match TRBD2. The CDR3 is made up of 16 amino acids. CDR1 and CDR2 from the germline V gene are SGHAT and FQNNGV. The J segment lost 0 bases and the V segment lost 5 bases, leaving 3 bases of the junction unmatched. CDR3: CASSGLAGGTSYEQYF. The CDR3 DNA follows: TGTGCCAGCAGCGGACTAGCGGGGGGCACCTCCTACGAGCAGTACTTC.

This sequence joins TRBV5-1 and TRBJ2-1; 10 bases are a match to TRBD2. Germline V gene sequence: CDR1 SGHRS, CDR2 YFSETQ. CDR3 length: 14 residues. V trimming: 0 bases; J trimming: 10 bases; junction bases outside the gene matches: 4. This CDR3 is CASSLAGLAEEQFF. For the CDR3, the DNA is TGCGCCAGCAGCTTGGCCGGACTAGCGGAGGAGCAGTTCTTC.